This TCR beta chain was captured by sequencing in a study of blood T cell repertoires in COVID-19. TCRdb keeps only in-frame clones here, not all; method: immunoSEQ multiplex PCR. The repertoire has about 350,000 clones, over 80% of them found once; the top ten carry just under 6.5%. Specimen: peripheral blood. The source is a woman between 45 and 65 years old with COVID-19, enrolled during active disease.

CDR3: CASSVDSYNEQFF. In DNA, the CDR3 is TGTGCCAGCAGCGTAGACAGTTACAATGAGCAGTTCTTC. J is TRBJ2-1 and V is TRBV9; D not certain. CDR1 is SGDLS and CDR2 is YYNGEE in the germline V gene. V shed 0 bases and J shed 4 bases, with 5 bases lying between them. The CDR3 consists of 13 residues. The variable domain in full, with the rest retrieved from reference TRBV9 and TRBJ2-1, is DSGVTQTPKHLITATGQRVTLRCSPRSGDLSVYWYQQSLDQGLQFLIQYYNGEERAKGNILERFSAQQFPDLHSELNLSSLELGDSALYFCASSVDSYNEQFFGPGTRLTVL.